This T cell receptor (beta chain) was obtained from a study of shared T cell receptors in the human thymus. TCRdb's copy holds only in-frame clones and misses some; the assay was immunoSEQ multiplex PCR. This table holds around 340,000 clones, 95% found once. The germline V gene encodes CDR1 MDHEN and CDR2 SYDVKM. The V end lost 2 bases, the J end lost 0 bases, and 14 bases lay between the germline ends. CDR3 length: 17 residues. V is TRBV28 and J is TRBJ2-4; D unclear. The sequence came from a human donor. The sample comprised thymocytes. The CDR3 DNA reads as TGTGCCAGCAGTTTAAGGTGCGCTGGGATAGCCAAAAACATTCAGTACTTC. Translation gives CASSLRCAGIAKNIQYF.